The 21 T cell receptor beta chains below come from one sample, sequenced in a study of cytomegalovirus exposure and HLA in healthy donors. This table comes from immunoSEQ multiplex PCR, and its TCRdb copy is limited to in-frame clones, with some not included. The data hold 150,000 to 200,000 clones, with around 80% observed a single time. The source material was PBMCs. The receptors were sampled from a woman aged 30 to 39 in good health and CMV-seronegative.

This chain joins TRBV4-1 and TRBJ2-7; 8 bases align to TRBD1. V lost 1 base to trimming and J lost 3 bases; unmatched junction nucleotides: 8. This CDR3 contains 16 residues. Germline loops: CDR1 MGHRA, CDR2 YSYEKL. The CDR3 protein is CASSQGGTGKIYEQYF. The CDR3 region has the DNA TGCGCCAGCAGCCAAGGAGGGACAGGAAAAATCTACGAGCAGTACTTC.

The chain is built from TRBV9 and TRBJ2-3, with 13 bases aligning to TRBD2. The J segment lost 2 bases and the V segment lost 4 bases, leaving 16 bases of the junction unmatched. Per the germline V gene, CDR1 is SGDLS and CDR2 is YYNGEE. This CDR3 has 20 amino acids. The CDR3 here is CASSSTSGGAHRPITDTQYF. As DNA, the CDR3 is TGTGCCAGCAGCTCAACTAGCGGGGGGGCCCACCGCCCTATCACAGATACGCAGTATTTT.

This clone was counted only a few times. The rearrangement links TRBV30 to TRBJ2-7; 9 nucleotides agree with TRBD2. J lost 3 bases, V lost 0 bases, and 3 bases had no gene match. CDR3 size: 14 residues. Looked up from germline, CDR1 is GTSNPN and CDR2 is SVGIG (reference sequence). The CDR3 region is CAWSVTSGFYEQYF. The CDR3 coding sequence is TGTGCCTGGAGTGTGACTAGCGGATTCTACGAGCAGTACTTC.

The rearrangement uses TRBV7-2 and TRBJ2-2, with 8 bases identical to TRBD2. V lost 5 bases to trimming and J lost 1 base; unmatched junction nucleotides: 3. CDR1 is SGHTA, CDR2 FQGNSA, per germline. The CDR3 is 15 residues long. The DNA of the CDR3 is TGTGCCAGCAGCCCTAGCGGGCTGAACACCGGGGAGCTGTTTTTT. This gives the protein CASSPSGLNTGELFF.

This chain uses TRBV20-1 with TRBJ1-2; D remains unclear. This CDR3 has 11 residues. Per germline, CDR1 DFQATT and CDR2 SNEGSKA (reference sequence). Trimming removed 3 bases from V and 4 bases from J, with 6 bases in between. The CDR3 DNA reads as TGCAGTGCTAGGTCAGGCTATGGCTACACCTTC. Its protein product is CSARSGYGYTF.

This clone was observed a few times. The chain has TRBV27 and TRBJ1-4, with D perhaps matching TRBD1 (6 bases). CDR3 length equals 15 residues. The V gene lost 5 bases and the J gene lost 5 bases, with 15 bases spanning the gap. Germline lookup yields CDR1 MNHEY and CDR2 SMNVEV (reference sequence). CDR3 residues: CASSHRTDSNEKLFF. The DNA for the CDR3 is TGTGCCAGCAGTCACCGGACAGATTCCAATGAAAAACTGTTTTTT.

This clone was picked up a small number of times. The chain combines TRBV18 with TRBJ2-7; 10 nucleotides match TRBD2. Germline V gene lookup returns CDR1 KGHSH and CDR2 LQKENI. The CDR3 runs 15 residues. Losses at the gene ends were 4 bases for V and 4 bases for J; bases not matched to a gene: 7. DNA of the CDR3: TGTGCCAGCTCACGACTCGGGACTAGCGAGTACGAGCAGTACTTC. Amino acid sequence: CASSRLGTSEYEQYF.

The rearrangement links TRBV20-1 to TRBJ2-5; D is undetermined. Germline V gene data show CDR1 as DFQATT and CDR2 as SNEGSKA (reference sequence). Between the trimmed V and J ends, which lost 3 bases and 5 bases, there was a span of 4 bases. This CDR3 spans 10 amino acids. The CDR3: CSASFETQYF. The CDR3 DNA reads as TGCAGTGCTAGCTTTGAGACCCAGTACTTC.

The J gene is TRBJ2-3, the V gene TRBV5-1, with a tentative D call TRBD1 (5 bases). The V end lost 0 bases, the J end lost 3 bases, and 8 bases lay between the germline ends. This CDR3 is 14 amino acids long. The germline CDR1 and CDR2 sequences are SGHRS and YFSETQ. The CDR3 nucleotides are TGCGCCAGCAGCTTGGAAGGGGTAACAGATACGCAGTATTTT. It encodes CASSLEGVTDTQYF.

V usage is TRBV2 and J usage is TRBJ2-1; D not certain. CDR1 is SNHLY, CDR2 FYNNEI, per germline. The V end lost 0 bases, the J end lost 8 bases, and 20 bases lay between the germline ends. This CDR3 contains 17 residues. The CDR3 protein is CASSEASIPAIGDEQFF. The DNA for the CDR3 is TGTGCCAGCAGTGAAGCGAGTATACCGGCAATAGGAGATGAGCAGTTCTTC.

The chain uses TRBV19 and TRBJ2-7; TRBD1 matches 8 bases. The CDR3 consists of 14 residues. The junction had 9 bases not matched to a gene; V was cut back by 5 bases and J by 6 bases. Germline V gene data show CDR1 as LNHDA and CDR2 as SQIVND (reference sequence). This chain's CDR3 is CASSELDRVSEQYF. CDR3 sequence (DNA): TGTGCCAGTAGTGAACTGGACAGGGTATCCGAGCAGTACTTC.

This clone was counted at least ten times. The chain links TRBV30 to TRBJ2-7; TRBD2 aligns across 9 bases. The CDR3 is 16 residues long. Germline lookup yields CDR1 GTSNPN and CDR2 SVGIG (reference sequence). V lost 3 bases to trimming and J lost 7 bases; unmatched junction nucleotides: 16. CDR3 coding DNA: TGTGCCTGGAGCGACTTAGGGGTAGCGGGAGTCGGAGAGCAGTACTTC. It yields the protein CAWSDLGVAGVGEQYF. Full variable domain (rest looked up from reference TRBV30 and TRBJ2-7): SQTIHQWPATLVQPVGSPLSLECTVEGTSNPNLYWYRQAAGRGLQLLFYSVGIGQISSEVPQNLSASRPQDRQFILSSKKLLLSDSGFYLCAWSDLGVAGVGEQYFGPGTRLTVT.

The CDR3 region has the DNA TGCGCCAGCAGCCATCGACGGAGCGGCTTAAAGACCCAGTACTTC. Translated, it gives CASSHRRSGLKTQYF. The genes are TRBV4-1 and TRBJ2-5; a possible D gene is TRBD2 (5 bases). CDR1 MGHRA and CDR2 YSYEKL come from the germline V gene. The CDR3 runs to 15 residues. Trimming took off 3 bases at V and 6 bases at J, with 17 bases between the two ends.

The chain recombines TRBV5-4 with TRBJ2-2, with 7 bases that match TRBD1. Germline values: CDR1 SGHNT, CDR2 YYREEE (reference sequence). The CDR3 has 16 residues. After removal of 4 bases from V and 0 bases from J, the junction contained 6 bases not matched to a gene. The CDR3 loop is CASSGRTGANTGELFF. The CDR3 bases are TGTGCCAGCAGCGGAAGGACAGGAGCGAACACCGGGGAGCTGTTTTTT.

This clone was counted once. This rearrangement joins TRBV9 to TRBJ2-7; 7 bases fit TRBD2. CDR1 is SGDLS, CDR2 YYNGEE, per germline. This CDR3 has 15 amino acids. J lost 3 bases, V lost 1 base, and 7 bases had no gene match. CDR3 sequence: CASSVRAGLNYEQYF. In nucleotides, the CDR3 is TGTGCCAGCAGCGTAAGAGCGGGACTCAACTACGAGCAGTACTTC. Supplemented by reference TRBV9 and TRBJ2-7, the full variable domain reads DSGVTQTPKHLITATGQRVTLRCSPRSGDLSVYWYQQSLDQGLQFLIQYYNGEERAKGNILERFSAQQFPDLHSELNLSSLELGDSALYFCASSVRAGLNYEQYFGPGTRLTVT.

J is TRBJ2-5 and V is TRBV4-2; 13 bases are a match to TRBD2. With V trimmed by 4 bases and J by 1 base, 3 bases remained unmatched. CDR3 length: 16 residues. The germline V gene has CDR1 LGHNA and CDR2 YNFKEQ. The CDR3 region has the DNA TGTGCCAGCAGCCCTCGGACTAGCGGGGGCCAAGAGACCCAGTACTTC. This translates into CASSPRTSGGQETQYF.

The V call is TRBV5-1, the J call TRBJ1-1; D not resolved. The CDR3 loop spans 13 amino acids. Per germline, CDR1 SGHRS and CDR2 YFSETQ. Trimming stripped 2 bases from V and 1 base from J, with 6 bases between. Here the CDR3 DNA reads TGCGCCAGCAGCTTACGGAGGAACACTGAAGCTTTCTTT. Translating gives CASSLRRNTEAFF.

The rearrangement links TRBV2 to TRBJ2-5; no definite D call. The germline V gene encodes CDR1 SNHLY and CDR2 FYNNEI. The CDR3 runs 15 residues. Trimming left V 3 bases short and J 5 bases short, with 16 bases between. CDR3 region: CASSERPRGRETQYF. CDR3 in DNA: TGTGCCAGCAGTGAGAGGCCCCGTGGCCGGGAGACCCAGTACTTC.

The V gene is TRBV15, the J gene TRBJ2-7; TRBD2 matches 13 bases. Germline V gene sequence: CDR1 LNHNV, CDR2 YYDKDF (reference sequence). The length of the CDR3 is 16 residues. The V segment lost 3 bases and the J segment 9 bases; nucleotides outside the gene matches: 11. The chain's CDR3 is CATSSGSGLAGRVQYF. CDR3 sequence (DNA): TGTGCCACCAGCAGCGGCTCGGGACTAGCGGGACGGGTGCAGTACTTC.

The chain links TRBV7-7 to TRBJ2-1, with 14 positions matching TRBD2. The junction had 8 bases not matched to a gene; V was cut back by 5 bases and J by 8 bases. This CDR3 is built from 16 residues. The germline V gene has CDR1 SSHAT and CDR2 FNYEAQ (reference sequence). CDR3 nucleotides: TGTGCCAGCAGCCCAGGGACTAGCGGGGGTATCGATGAGCAGTTCTTC. Protein: CASSPGTSGGIDEQFF.

The V and J genes are TRBV9 and TRBJ1-1; 7 bases fit TRBD1. The CDR3 runs to 15 residues. CDR1 and CDR2 (germline): SGDLS, YYNGEE. V lost 2 bases, J lost 3 bases, and 7 bases stayed unmatched. The DNA for the CDR3 is TGTGCCAGCAGCGTCCAGGGGGTGGGGGACACTGAAGCTTTCTTT. Amino acid sequence: CASSVQGVGDTEAFF. Supplemented by reference TRBV9 and TRBJ1-1, the full variable domain reads DSGVTQTPKHLITATGQRVTLRCSPRSGDLSVYWYQQSLDQGLQFLIQYYNGEERAKGNILERFSAQQFPDLHSELNLSSLELGDSALYFCASSVQGVGDTEAFFGQGTRLTVV.